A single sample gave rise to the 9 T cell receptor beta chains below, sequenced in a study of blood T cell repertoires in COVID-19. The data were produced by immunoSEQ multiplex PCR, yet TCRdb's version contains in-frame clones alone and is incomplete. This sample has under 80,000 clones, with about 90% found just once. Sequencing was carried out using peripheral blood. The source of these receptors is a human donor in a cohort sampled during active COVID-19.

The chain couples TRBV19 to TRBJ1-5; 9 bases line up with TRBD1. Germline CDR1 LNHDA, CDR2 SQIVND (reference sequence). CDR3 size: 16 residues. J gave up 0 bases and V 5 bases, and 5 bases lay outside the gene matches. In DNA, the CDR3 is TGTGCCAGTAGTGACGACAGGGGGTATAGCAATCAGCCCCAGCATTTT. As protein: CASSDDRGYSNQPQHF. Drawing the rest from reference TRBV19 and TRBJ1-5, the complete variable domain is DGGITQSPKYLFRKEGQNVTLSCEQNLNHDAMYWYRQDPGQGLRLIYYSQIVNDFQKGDIAEGYSVSREKKESFPLTVTSAQKNPTAFYLCASSDDRGYSNQPQHFGDGTRLSIL.

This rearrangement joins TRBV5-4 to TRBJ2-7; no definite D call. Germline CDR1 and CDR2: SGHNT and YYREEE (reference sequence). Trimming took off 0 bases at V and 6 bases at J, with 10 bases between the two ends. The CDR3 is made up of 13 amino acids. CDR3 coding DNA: TGTGCCAGCAGCTTGGATGCAGGAACCGAGCAGTACTTC. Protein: CASSLDAGTEQYF.

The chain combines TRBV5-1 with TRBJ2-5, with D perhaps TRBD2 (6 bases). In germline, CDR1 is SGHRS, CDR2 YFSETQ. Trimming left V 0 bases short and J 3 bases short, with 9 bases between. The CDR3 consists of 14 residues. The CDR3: CASSLVLAEETQYF. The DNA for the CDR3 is TGCGCCAGCAGCTTGGTATTAGCGGAAGAGACCCAGTACTTC.

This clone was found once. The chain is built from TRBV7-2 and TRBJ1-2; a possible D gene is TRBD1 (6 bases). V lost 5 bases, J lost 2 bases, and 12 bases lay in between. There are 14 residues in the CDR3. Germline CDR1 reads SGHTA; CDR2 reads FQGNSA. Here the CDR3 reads CASSPQGENYGYTF. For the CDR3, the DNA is TGTGCCAGCAGCCCACAGGGAGAAAACTATGGCTACACCTTC.

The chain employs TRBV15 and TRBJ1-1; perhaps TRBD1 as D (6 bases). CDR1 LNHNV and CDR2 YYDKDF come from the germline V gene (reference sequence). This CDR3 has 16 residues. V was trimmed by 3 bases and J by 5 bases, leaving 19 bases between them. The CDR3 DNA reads TGTGCCACCAGCAGTACGACAGGCTGGGGGCGGACTGAAGCTTTCTTT. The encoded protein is CATSSTTGWGRTEAFF.

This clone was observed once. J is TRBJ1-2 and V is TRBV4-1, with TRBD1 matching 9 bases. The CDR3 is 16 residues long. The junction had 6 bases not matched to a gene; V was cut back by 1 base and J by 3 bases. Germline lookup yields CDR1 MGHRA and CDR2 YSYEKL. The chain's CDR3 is CASSQGEGQGHYGYTF. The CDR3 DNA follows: TGCGCCAGCAGCCAAGGGGAAGGACAGGGGCACTATGGCTACACCTTC.

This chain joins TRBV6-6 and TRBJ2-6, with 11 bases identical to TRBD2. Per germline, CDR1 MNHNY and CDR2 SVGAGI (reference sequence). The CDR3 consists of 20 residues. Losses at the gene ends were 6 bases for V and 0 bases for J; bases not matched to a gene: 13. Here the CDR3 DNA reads TGTGCCAGCAGCCCCTTAGCGGGGGGGATTCCGGTCTCTGGGGCCAACGTCCTGACTTTC. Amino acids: CASSPLAGGIPVSGANVLTF.

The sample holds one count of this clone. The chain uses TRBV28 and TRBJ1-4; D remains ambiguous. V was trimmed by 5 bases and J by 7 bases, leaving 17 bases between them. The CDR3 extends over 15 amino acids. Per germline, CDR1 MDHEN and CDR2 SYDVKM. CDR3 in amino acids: CASSALPGSGEKLFF. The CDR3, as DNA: TGTGCCAGCAGTGCCCTTCCGGGGTCAGGTGAAAAACTGTTTTTT.

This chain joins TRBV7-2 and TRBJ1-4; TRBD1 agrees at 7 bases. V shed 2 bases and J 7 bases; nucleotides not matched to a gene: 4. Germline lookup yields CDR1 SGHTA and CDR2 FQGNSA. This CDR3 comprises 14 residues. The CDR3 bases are TGTGCCAGCAGCTTAACAGGGGTTGTTGAAAAACTGTTTTTT. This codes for CASSLTGVVEKLFF.